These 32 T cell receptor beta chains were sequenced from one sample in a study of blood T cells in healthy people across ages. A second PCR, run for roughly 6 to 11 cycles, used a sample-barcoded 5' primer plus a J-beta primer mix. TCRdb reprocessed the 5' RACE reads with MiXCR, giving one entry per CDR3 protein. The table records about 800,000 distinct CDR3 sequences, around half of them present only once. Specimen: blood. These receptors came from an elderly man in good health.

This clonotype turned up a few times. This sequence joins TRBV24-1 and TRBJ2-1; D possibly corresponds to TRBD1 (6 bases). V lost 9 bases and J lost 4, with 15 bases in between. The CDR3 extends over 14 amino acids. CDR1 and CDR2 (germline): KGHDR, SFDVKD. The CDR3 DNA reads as TGTGCCACCCAACCCGGGACACTATACAATGAGCAGTTCTTC. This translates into CATQPGTLYNEQFF.

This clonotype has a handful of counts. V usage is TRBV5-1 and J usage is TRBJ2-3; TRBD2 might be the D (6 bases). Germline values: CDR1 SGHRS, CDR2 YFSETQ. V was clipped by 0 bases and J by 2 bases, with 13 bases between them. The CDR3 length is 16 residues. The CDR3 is CASSLEGREYTDTQYF. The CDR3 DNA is TGCGCCAGCAGCTTGGAAGGGCGGGAATACACAGATACGCAGTATTTT.

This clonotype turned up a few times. The CDR3 DNA is TGTGCCAGCAGCTTCGCGGGACGGAACATTCAGTACTTC. It translates to CASSFAGRNIQYF. The chain carries TRBV12-3 or TRBV12-4 and TRBJ2-4; perhaps TRBD2 as D (6 bases). CDR3 length: 13 amino acids. The ends were cut back, 6 bases at V and 7 bases at J, with 13 bases in the middle.

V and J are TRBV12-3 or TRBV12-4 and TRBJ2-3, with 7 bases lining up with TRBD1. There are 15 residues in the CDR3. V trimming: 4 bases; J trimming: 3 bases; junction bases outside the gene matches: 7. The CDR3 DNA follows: TGTGCCAGCAGTTCAGTGGGGACAGCTACAGATACGCAGTATTTT. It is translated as CASSSVGTATDTQYF.

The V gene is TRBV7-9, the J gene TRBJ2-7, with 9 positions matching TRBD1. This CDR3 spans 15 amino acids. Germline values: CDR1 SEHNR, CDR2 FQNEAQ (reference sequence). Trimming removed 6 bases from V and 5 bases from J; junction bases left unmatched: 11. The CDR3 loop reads CASRPAGQGYDEQYF. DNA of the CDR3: TGTGCCAGCAGACCTGCGGGACAGGGTTACGACGAGCAGTACTTC.

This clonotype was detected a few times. Here the CDR3 DNA reads TGTGCCAGTAGTATAGACAGAGAAAATTCACCCCTCCACTTT. Protein sequence: CASSIDRENSPLHF. The gene calls are TRBV19 and TRBJ1-6, with D uncertain. The CDR3 length is 14 residues. The germline V gene has CDR1 LNHDA and CDR2 SQIVND (reference sequence). Deletions cut 0 bases from V and 7 bases from J, with 7 bases between.

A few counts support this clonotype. The CDR3 nucleotides are TGTGCCAGCAGCCAAGGGAACAGGGACAATGAGCAGTTCTTC. Translation: CASSQGNRDNEQFF. The chain has TRBV3-1 and TRBJ2-1; D possibly corresponds to TRBD1 (6 bases). Trimming shortened V by 1 base and J by 5 bases, and 9 bases separated the two germline ends. This CDR3 comprises 14 residues. The V gene's germline CDR1 is LGHDT and CDR2 YNNKEL (reference sequence).

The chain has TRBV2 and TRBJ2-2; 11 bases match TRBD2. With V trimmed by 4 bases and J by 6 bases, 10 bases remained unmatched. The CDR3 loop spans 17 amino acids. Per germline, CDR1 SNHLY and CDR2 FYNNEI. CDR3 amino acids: CASSVISGRAWSGELFF. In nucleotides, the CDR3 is TGTGCCAGCAGTGTCATTAGCGGGAGGGCCTGGTCCGGGGAGCTGTTTTTT.

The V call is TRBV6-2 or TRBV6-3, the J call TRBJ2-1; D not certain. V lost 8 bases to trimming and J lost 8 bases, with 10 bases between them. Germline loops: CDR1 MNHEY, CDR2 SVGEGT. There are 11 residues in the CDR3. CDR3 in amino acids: CASWTADEQFF. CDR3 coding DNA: TGTGCCAGCTGGACCGCGGATGAGCAGTTCTTC.

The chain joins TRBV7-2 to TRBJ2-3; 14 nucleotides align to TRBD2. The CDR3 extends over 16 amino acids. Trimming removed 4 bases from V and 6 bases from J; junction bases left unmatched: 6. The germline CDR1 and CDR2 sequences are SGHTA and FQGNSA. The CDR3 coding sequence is TGTGCCAGCAGCTATGGGACTAGCGGGAGTGGGGATACGCAGTATTTT. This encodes CASSYGTSGSGDTQYF.

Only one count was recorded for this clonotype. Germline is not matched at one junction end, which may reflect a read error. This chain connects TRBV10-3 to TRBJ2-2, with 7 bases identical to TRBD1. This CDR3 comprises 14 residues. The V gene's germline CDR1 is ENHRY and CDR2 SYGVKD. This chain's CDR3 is CAISGTVDTRELFF. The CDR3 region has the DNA TGTGCCATCAGCGGGACAGTCGACACCAGGGAGCTGTTTTTT.

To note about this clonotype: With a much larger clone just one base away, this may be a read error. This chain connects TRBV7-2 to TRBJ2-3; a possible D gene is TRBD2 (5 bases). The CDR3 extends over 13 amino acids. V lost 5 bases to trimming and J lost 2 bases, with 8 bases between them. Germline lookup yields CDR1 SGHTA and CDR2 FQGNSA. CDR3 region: CASSVDYTDTQYF. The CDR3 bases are TGTGCCAGCAGCGTAGACTACACAGATACGCAGTATTTT.

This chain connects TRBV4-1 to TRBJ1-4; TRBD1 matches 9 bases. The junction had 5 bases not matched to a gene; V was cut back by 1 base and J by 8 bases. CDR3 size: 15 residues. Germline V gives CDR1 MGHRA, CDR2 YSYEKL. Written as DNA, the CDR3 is TGCGCCAGCAGCCAAGGGACAGGGGAGGCGGAAAAACTGTTTTTT. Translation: CASSQGTGEAEKLFF.

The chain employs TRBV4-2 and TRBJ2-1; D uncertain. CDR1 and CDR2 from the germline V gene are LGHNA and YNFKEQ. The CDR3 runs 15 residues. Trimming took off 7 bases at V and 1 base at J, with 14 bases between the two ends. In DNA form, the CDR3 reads TGTGCCAGCACCCAGAGTCTAGGGTCCTACAATGAGCAGTTCTTC. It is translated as CASTQSLGSYNEQFF.

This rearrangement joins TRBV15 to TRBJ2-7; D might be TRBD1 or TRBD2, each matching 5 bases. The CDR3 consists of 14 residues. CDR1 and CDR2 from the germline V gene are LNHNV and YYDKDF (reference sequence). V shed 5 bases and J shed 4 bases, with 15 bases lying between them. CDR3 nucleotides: TGTGCCACCAGCGTGGGACGGGGTTATTACGAGCAGTACTTC. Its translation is CATSVGRGYYEQYF.

CDR3 in amino acids: CASSRRGSGSVSDTQYF. In nucleotides, the CDR3 is TGTGCCAGCAGTCGCCGGGGCAGCGGGAGCGTAAGTGATACGCAGTATTTT. The V call is TRBV6-2 or TRBV6-3, the J call TRBJ2-3; 8 bases fit TRBD2. Germline values: CDR1 MNHEY, CDR2 SVGEGT. The CDR3 spans 17 residues. V shed 5 bases, J shed 6 bases, and the junction held 16 bases outside the gene matches.

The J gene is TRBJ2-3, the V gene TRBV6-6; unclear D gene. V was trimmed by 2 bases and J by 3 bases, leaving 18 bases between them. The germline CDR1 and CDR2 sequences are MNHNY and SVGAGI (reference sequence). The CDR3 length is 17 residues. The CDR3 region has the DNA TGTGCCAGCAGTTACGTCCCGACCGGAATTGGGACAGATACGCAGTATTTT. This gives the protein CASSYVPTGIGTDTQYF.

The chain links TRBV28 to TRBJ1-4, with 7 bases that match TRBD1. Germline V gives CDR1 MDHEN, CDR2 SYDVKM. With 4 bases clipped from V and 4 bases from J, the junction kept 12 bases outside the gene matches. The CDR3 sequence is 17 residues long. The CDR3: CASSSRRLRDSNEKLFF. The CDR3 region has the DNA TGTGCCAGCAGTTCTAGGCGGTTGAGGGACAGTAATGAAAAACTGTTTTTT.

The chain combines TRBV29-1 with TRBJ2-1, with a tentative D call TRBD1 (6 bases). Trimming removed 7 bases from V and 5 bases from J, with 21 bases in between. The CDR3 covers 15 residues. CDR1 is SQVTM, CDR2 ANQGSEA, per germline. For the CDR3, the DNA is TGCAGCGCTTTTGAGGGGACACGACCAAACAATGAGCAGTTCTTC. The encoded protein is CSAFEGTRPNNEQFF.

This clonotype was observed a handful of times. CDR3 nucleotides: TGTGCCAGTCAACGAACCGCCTACGAGCAGTACTTC. Translating it yields CASQRTAYEQYF. This chain joins TRBV2 and TRBJ2-7; D unclear. Germline loops: CDR1 SNHLY, CDR2 FYNNEI. CDR3 length: 12 residues. The V end was cut by 9 bases, the J end by 2 bases, with 11 bases between.

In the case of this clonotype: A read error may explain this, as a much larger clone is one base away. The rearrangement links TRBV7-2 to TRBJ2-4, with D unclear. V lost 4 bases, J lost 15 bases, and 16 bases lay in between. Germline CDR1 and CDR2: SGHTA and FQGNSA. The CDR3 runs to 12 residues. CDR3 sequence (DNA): TGTGCCAGCAGCTCCAACTCCTACGAGCGGTACTTC. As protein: CASSSNSYERYF.

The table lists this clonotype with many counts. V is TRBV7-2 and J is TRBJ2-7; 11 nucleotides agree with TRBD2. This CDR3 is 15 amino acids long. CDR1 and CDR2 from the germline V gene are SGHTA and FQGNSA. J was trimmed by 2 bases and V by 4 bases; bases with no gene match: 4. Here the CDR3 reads CASSSGLAGTYEQYF. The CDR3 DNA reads TGTGCCAGCAGCTCAGGACTAGCGGGCACCTACGAGCAGTACTTC. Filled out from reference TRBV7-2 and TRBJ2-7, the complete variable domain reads GAGVSQSPSNKVTEKGKDVELRCDPISGHTALYWYRQSLGQGLEFLIYFQGNSAPDKSGLPSDRFSAERTGGSVSTLTIQRTQQEDSAVYLCASSSGLAGTYEQYFGPGTRLTVT.

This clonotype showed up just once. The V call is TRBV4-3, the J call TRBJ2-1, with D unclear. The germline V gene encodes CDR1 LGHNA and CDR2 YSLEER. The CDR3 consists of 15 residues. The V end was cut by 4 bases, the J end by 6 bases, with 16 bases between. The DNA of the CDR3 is TGCGCCAGCAGCCCACACCCCTTGTTATCCAATGAGCAGTTCTTC. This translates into CASSPHPLLSNEQFF.

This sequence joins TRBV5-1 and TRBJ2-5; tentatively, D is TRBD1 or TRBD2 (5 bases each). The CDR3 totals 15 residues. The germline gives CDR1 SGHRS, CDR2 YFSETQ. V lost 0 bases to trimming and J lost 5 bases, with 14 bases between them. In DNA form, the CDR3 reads TGCGCCAGCAGCTTGGCGTCGCAGGGAGCGGAGACCCAGTACTTC. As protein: CASSLASQGAETQYF.

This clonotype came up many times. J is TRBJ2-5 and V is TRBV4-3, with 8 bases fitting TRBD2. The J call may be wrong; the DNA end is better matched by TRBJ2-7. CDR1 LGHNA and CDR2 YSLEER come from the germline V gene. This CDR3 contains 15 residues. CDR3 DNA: TGCGCCAGCAGCCAAGTTTCAGCGGGAGTGGACGAGCAGTACTTC. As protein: CASSQVSAGVDEQYF.

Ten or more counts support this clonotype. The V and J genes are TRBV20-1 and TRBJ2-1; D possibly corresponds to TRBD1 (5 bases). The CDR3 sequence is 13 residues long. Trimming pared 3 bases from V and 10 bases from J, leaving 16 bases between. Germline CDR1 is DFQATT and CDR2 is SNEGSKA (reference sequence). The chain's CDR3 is CSARRMGQWEQFF. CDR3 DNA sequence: TGCAGTGCTAGGCGGATGGGGCAGTGGGAGCAGTTCTTC.

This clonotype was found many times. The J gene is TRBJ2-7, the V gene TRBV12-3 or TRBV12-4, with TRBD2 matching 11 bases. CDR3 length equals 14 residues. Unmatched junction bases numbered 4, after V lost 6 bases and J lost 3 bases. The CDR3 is CASSGTSGGYEQYF. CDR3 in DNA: TGTGCCAGCAGCGGGACTAGCGGTGGCTACGAGCAGTACTTC.

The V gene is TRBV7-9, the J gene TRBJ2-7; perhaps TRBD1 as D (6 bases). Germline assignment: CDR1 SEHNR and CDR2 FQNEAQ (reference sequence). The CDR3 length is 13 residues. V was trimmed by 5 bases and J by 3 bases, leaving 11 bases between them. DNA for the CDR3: TGTGCCAGCAGCGTAACAGGGTACTACGAGCAGTACTTC. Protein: CASSVTGYYEQYF.

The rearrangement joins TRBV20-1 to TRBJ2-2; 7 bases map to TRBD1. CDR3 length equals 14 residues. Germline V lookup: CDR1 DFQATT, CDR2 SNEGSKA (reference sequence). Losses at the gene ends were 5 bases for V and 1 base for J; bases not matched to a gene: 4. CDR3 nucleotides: TGCAGTGCTTCCGGGACAGTGAACACCGGGGAGCTGTTTTTT. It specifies CSASGTVNTGELFF.

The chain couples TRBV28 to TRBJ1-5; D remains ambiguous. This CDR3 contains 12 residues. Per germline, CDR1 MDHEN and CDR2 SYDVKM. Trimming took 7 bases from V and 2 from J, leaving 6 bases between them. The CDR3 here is CASIGGNQPQHF. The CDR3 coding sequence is TGTGCCAGCATCGGAGGCAATCAGCCCCAGCATTTT. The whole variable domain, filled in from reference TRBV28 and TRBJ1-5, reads DVKVTQSSRYLVKRTGEKVFLECVQDMDHENMFWYRQDPGLGLRLIYFSYDVKMKEKGDIPEGYSVSREKKERFSLILESASTNQTSMYLCASIGGNQPQHFGDGTRLSIL.

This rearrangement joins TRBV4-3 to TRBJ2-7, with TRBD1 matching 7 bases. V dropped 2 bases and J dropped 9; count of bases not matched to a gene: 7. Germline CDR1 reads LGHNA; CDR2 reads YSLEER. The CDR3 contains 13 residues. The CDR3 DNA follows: TGCGCCAGCAGCCAAAACAGACAGGGCGGGCAGTACTTC. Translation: CASSQNRQGGQYF.

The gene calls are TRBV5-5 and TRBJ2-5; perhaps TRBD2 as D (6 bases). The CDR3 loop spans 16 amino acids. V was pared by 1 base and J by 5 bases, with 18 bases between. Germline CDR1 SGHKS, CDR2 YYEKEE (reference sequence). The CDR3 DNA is TGTGCCAGCAGCTTGAGGGCGGGGATGGAGTGGGAGACCCAGTACTTC. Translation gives CASSLRAGMEWETQYF.